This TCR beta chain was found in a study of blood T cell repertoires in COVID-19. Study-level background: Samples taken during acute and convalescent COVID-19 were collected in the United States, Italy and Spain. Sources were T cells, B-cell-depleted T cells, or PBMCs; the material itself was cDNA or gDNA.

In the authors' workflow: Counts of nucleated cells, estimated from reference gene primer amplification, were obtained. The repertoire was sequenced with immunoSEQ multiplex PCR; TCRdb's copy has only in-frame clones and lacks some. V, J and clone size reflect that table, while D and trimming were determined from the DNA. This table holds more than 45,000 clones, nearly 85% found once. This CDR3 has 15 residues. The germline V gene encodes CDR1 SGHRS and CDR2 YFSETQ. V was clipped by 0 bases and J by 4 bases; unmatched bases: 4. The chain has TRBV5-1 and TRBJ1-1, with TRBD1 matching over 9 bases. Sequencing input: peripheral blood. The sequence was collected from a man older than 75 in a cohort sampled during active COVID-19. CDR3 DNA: TGCGCCAGCAGCTTGGTTGAGACAGGGGGCACTGAAGCTTTCTTT. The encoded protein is CASSLVETGGTEAFF.